This TCR beta chain was documented in a study of cytomegalovirus exposure and HLA in healthy donors. Study-level information: Among the 350 to 400 donors who were genotyped, approximately 83% fell in the genetic ancestry cluster that is associated with self-reported Caucasian donors. Study-wide points: For TCR beta chains, V- and J-gene trimming was later linked to a missense DCLRE1C variant. Earlier results showed most TCR beta V segments being productive about 87% or about 30% of the time. The study recorded 160 or so TCR beta chains that were cytomegalovirus-associated.

The PCR contained 60 Vbeta and 13 Jbeta primers. This table comes from immunoSEQ multiplex PCR, and its TCRdb copy is limited to in-frame clones, with some not included. This sample has about 200,000 clones, with about 82% found just once. Trimming took 3 bases from V and 4 from J; bases not matched to a gene: 3. CDR1 is SGHNT, CDR2 YYREEE, per germline (reference sequence). The CDR3 length is 14 residues. A note on this clone: Its antigen is not known.

The chain couples TRBV5-4 to TRBJ1-2; TRBD1 aligns across 10 bases. This sequence was found in a man aged 25-45 years in good health and CMV-seronegative. Source material: PBMCs. CDR3 coding DNA: TGTGCCAGCAGCTCAAGGGACAGGGGCTATGGCTACACCTTC. It codes for CASSSRDRGYGYTF.